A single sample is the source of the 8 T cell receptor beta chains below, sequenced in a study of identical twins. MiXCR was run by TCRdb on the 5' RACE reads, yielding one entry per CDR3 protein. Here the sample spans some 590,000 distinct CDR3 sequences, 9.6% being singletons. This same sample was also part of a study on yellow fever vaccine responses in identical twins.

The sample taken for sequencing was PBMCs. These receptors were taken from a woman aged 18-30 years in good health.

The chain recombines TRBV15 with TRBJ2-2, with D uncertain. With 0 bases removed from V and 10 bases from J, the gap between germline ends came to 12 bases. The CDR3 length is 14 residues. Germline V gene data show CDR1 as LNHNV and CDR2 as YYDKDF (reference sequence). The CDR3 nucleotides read TGTGCCACCAGCAGAGATCGAGGATTAACGGAGCTGTTTTTT. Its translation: CATSRDRGLTELFF. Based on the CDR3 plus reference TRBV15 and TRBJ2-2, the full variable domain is DAMVIQNPRYQVTQFGKPVTLSCSQTLNHNVMYWYQQKSSQAPKLLFHYYDKDFNNEADTPDNFQSRRPNTSFCFLDIRSPGLGDTAMYLCATSRDRGLTELFFGEGSRLTVL.

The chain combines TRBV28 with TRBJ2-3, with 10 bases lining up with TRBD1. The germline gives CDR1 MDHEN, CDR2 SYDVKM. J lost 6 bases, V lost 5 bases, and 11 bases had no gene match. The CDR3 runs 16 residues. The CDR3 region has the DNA TGTGCCAGCAGTCGGCCCGGGACAGGGGTGATGGATACGCAGTATTTT. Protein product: CASSRPGTGVMDTQYF.

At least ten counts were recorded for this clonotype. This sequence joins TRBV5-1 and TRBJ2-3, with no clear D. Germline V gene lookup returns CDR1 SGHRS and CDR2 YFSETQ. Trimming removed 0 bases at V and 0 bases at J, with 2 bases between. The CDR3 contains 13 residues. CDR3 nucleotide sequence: TGCGCCAGCAGCTTGGGGAGCACAGATACGCAGTATTTT. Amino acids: CASSLGSTDTQYF.

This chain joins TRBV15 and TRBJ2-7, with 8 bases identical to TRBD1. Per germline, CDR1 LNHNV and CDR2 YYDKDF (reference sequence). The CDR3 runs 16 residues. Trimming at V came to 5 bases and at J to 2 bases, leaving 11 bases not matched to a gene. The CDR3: CATSGSRDRPTYEQYF. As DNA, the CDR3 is TGTGCCACCAGCGGGAGCCGGGACAGGCCCACCTACGAGCAGTACTTC.

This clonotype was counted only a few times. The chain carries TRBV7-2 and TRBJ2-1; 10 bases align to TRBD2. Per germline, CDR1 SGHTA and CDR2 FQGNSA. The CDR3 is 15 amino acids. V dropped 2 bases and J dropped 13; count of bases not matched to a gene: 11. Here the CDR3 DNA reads TGTGCCAGCAGCTTAAATAGCGGACTAGCGGTTTTTCAGTTCTTC. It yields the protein CASSLNSGLAVFQFF.

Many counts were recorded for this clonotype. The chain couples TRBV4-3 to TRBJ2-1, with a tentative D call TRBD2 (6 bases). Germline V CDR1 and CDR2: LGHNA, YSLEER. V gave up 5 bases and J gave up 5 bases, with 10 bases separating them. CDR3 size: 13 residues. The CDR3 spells CASSFRENNEQFF. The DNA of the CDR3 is TGCGCCAGCAGCTTCCGGGAGAACAATGAGCAGTTCTTC.

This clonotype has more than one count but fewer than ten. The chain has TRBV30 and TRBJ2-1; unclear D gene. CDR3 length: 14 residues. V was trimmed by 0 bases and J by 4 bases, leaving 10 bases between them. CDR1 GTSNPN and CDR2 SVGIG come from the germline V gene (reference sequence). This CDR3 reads CAWSVGQTYNEQFF. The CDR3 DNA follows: TGTGCCTGGAGTGTTGGTCAGACTTACAATGAGCAGTTCTTC.

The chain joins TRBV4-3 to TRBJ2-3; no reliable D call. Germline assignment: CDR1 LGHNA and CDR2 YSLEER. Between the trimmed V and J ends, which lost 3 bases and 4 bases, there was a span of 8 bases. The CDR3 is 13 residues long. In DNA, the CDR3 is TGCGCCAGCAGCCATTCCCTAGCAGATACGCAGTATTTT. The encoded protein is CASSHSLADTQYF.